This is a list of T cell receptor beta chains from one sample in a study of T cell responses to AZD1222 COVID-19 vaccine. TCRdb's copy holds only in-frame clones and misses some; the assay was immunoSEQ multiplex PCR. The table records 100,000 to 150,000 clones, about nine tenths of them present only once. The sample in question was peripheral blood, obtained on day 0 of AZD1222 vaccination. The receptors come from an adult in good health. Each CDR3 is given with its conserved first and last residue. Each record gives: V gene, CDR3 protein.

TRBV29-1,CSVDQGAYNEQFF
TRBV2,CASSEKGAVFGSPLHF
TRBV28,CASRVPRGSEQYF
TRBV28,CASSLPGGGALSGNTIYF
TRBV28,CASSFQGNYGYTF
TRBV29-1,CSVERQLYTEAFF
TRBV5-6,CASSSSRGQGYTF
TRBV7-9,CASSLGQRYSNQPQHF
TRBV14,CASSQAGAYSYNSPLHF
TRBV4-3,CASSHPPMQGENFYEQYF
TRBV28,CASSFTGQRNQPQHF
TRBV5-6,CASSSLDRVEQFF
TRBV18,CASSPLDRGFQETQYF
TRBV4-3,CASSPTREQYF
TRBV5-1,CASSLFGPMASSNTGELFF
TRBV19,CASRGLETQYF
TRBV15,CATSRDGGAKNIQYF
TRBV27,CASSTSGGYSYEQYF
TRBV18,CASSRSIGETQYF
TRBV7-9,CASRFAGGGDYGYTF
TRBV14,CASSQRLGDRGNGYTF
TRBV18,CASSPLQGEDEQYF
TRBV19,CASGTAGNRLGGYTF
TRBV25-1,CASSSPIYGYTF
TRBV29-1,CSVTQNREKLFF
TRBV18,CASSPTGRTDTQYF
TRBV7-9,CASSFTQGASGNTIYF
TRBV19,CASTQAGTGHTQYF
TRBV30,CAWSSTENTEAFF
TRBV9,CASSPEGTYSPLHF
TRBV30,CAWKWSGNYGYTF
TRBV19,CASRDSGEVYSGANVLTF
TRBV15,CATSGRPGQGNYQPQHF
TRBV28,CASLLSGSYNEQFF
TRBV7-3,CASSSGGQAYEQYF
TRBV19,CASCNTGANVLTF
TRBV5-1,CASSLVGVTNEKLFF
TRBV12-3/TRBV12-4,CASSLRGWQAFF
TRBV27,CASSLFVEKLFF
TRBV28,CASSYLGGEQYF
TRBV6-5,CASSLTGASSYEQYF
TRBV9,CASSVNLLAGDNEQFF
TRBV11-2,CASSLERQSHEQYF
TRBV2,CASREGAEAFF
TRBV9,CASSPGPDNEQFF
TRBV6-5,CASSYSQGADTEAFF
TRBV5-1,CASSSIIQPTEAFF
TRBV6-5,CASSYRGTPLHF
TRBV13,CASSLPGQNTEAFF
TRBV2,CASSDQVAETGELFF
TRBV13,CASSLADRESTDTQYF
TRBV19,CASTLSRGQGTWELFF
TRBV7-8,CASSRAGTGGSPLHF
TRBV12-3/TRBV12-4,CASSFVGGQPQHF
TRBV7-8,CASSYRDSVLQETQYF